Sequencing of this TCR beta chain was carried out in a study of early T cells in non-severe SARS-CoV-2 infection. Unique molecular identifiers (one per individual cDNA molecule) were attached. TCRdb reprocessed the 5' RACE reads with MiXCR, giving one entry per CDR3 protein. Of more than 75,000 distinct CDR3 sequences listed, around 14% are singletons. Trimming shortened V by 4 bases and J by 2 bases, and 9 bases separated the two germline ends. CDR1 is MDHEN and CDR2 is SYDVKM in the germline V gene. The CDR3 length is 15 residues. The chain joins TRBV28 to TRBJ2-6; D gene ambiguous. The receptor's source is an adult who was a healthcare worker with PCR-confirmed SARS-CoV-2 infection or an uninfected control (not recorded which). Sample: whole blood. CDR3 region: CASSYGLTGANVLTF. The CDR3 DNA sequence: TGTGCCAGCAGTTACGGGCTAACTGGGGCCAACGTCCTGACTTTC.